This T cell receptor (beta chain) was identified during a study of PD-1 blockade in mismatch repair-deficient tumors. Study-level information: Patients had approximately 12 mismatch repair-deficient cancer types, all previously treated and progressing. Study observations and caveats: Tumor-resident clones, often absent from pretreatment blood, expanded after pembrolizumab and then contracted.

Germline CDR1 and CDR2: SGHTS and YDEGEE. The CDR3 totals 15 residues. J gave up 2 bases and V 8 bases, and 10 bases lay outside the gene matches. The data were produced by immunoSEQ multiplex PCR, yet TCRdb's version contains in-frame clones alone and is incomplete. This sample has about 130,000 clones; more than 70% occur once, and the top ten carry about 11%. A note on this clone: Its antigen remains unknown.

All patients were mismatch repair deficient, assessed by either PCR or immunohistochemistry. TCRs were sequenced from three patients responding to pembrolizumab. This receptor was obtained from an adult with mismatch repair-deficient cancer. This sample comprised peripheral blood, obtained just under 74 weeks after starting pembrolizumab. The chain uses TRBV5-8 and TRBJ2-5; 9 bases are a match to TRBD2. The CDR3 here is CASSAVAGDQETQYF. In nucleotides, the CDR3 is TGTGCCAGTTCGGCGGTAGCGGGAGATCAAGAGACCCAGTACTTC.